Listed below are T cell receptor beta chains from one sample, sequenced in a study of monozygotic twins with inflammatory bowel disease. For each CDR3 protein, TCRdb gives one entry from its re-call of the 5' RACE reads, without DNA. This sample's table reports fewer than 550,000 distinct CDR3 sequences. Material: blood. These receptors all stem from a human donor with ulcerative colitis or Crohn's disease, or a healthy co-twin of an affected twin (not recorded which). Each CDR3 is given with its conserved first and last residue.

j_call	v_call	cdr3_aa
TRBJ2-3	TRBV6-1	CATSRREWTSTDTQYF
TRBJ2-1	TRBV19	CASTRDRVGEQFF
TRBJ1-1	TRBV7-9	CASSLEVPRGTEAFF
TRBJ2-1	TRBV5-4	CASSYSGGAYNEQFF
TRBJ2-1	TRBV7-9	CASQLERGIDEQFF
TRBJ2-5	TRBV27	CASSPGTGKTQYF
TRBJ2-3	TRBV3-1	CASSQVSGRGVGDTQYF
TRBJ2-5	TRBV28	CASSRGLLAGIRMETQYF
TRBJ2-3	TRBV20-1	CSAPRAVRADTQYF
TRBJ2-1	TRBV5-1	CASSWGDRANEQFF
TRBJ2-1	TRBV19	CASSKVLSSYNEQFF
TRBJ2-5	TRBV21-1	CASSKVLYGTAKETQYF
TRBJ2-5	TRBV7-2	CASSSNVRGGRETQYF
TRBJ2-5	TRBV12-3/TRBV12-4	CASSLASGYQETQYF
TRBJ1-3	TRBV11-2	CASSFPRGGGNTIYF
TRBJ2-1	TRBV6-2/TRBV6-3	CASSYTKKLSSYNEQFF
TRBJ2-7	TRBV6-5	CASSYSGGENEQYF
TRBJ1-5	TRBV6-1	CASRETGYNQPQHF
TRBJ2-7	TRBV15	CATSRERDRLGEQYF
TRBJ2-7	TRBV20-1	CSTDRDHEQYF
TRBJ2-7	TRBV15	CATSRDAAGVGEQYF
TRBJ2-1	TRBV2	CASIVGLAGGPEFF
TRBJ2-1	TRBV3-1	CASSPPRTYNEQFF
TRBJ1-2	TRBV6-6	CASSFTGGITSTF
TRBJ2-7	TRBV10-2	CASSDLSPYEQYF
TRBJ1-2	TRBV10-3	CAISERTGAYGYTF
TRBJ2-3	TRBV28	CASRGTSGRSHTQYF
TRBJ2-5	TRBV24-1	CATSDSQSETQYF
TRBJ2-1	TRBV29-1	CSVSPRKSSYNEQFF
TRBJ2-1	TRBV11-2	CASSLVSAPYNEQFF
TRBJ2-7	TRBV5-5	CASSLLPVTSYEQYF
TRBJ2-5	TRBV21-1	CASSKNGKERGRQETQYF
TRBJ2-5	TRBV5-1	CASSLGTSGRPERETQYF
TRBJ2-3	TRBV7-9	CASSFPRSRRVTDTQYF
TRBJ2-7	TRBV29-1	CSVGQGSEQYF
TRBJ1-2	TRBV10-3	CAISPNDYGYTF
TRBJ2-7	TRBV9	CASSAEGQPPYEQYF
TRBJ2-5	TRBV5-1	CASSQGGDPETQYF
TRBJ1-1	TRBV20-1	CSARGRQYNTEAFF
TRBJ2-1	TRBV20-1	CSARKPGSSREQFF
TRBJ1-6	TRBV12-3/TRBV12-4	CASSLNFSPLHF
TRBJ1-1	TRBV27	CASSLDLGMNTEAFF
TRBJ2-7	TRBV28	CASSPPRDYEQYF
TRBJ1-5	TRBV10-3	CAISQGSGVSQPQHF
TRBJ1-2	TRBV6-5	CASSSRGTGTGSNYGYTF
TRBJ1-1	TRBV7-3	CASSATGRNTEAFF
TRBJ2-7	TRBV11-1	CASSPATPVYEQYF
TRBJ1-3	TRBV9	CASSPISGYSGNTIYF
TRBJ1-2	TRBV7-9	CASSVGTTQWANYGYTF
TRBJ2-7	TRBV9	CASSVTEGAHYEQYF
TRBJ1-1	TRBV12-3/TRBV12-4	CASRLVRGDGAFF
TRBJ2-1	TRBV5-4	CASSLDGRGGYNEQFF